This T cell receptor beta chain was captured by sequencing in a study of T-cell memory formation after mild COVID-19. TCRdb fed the 5' RACE reads into MiXCR, producing one record per CDR3 protein. The profile shows about 200,000 distinct CDR3 sequences, 15% to 20% of them singletons. Trimming removed 7 bases from V and 2 bases from J, with 15 bases in between. This CDR3 is built from 15 residues. The source material was PBMCs or a T cell subset sorted from them (not recorded which). The receptor was derived from an adult woman who had mild COVID-19 (a few samples of this study predate the infection). Cell type and time point are not known. The chain links TRBV12-3 or TRBV12-4 to TRBJ2-1; maybe TRBD2 (6 bases). The CDR3 region is CASTIRRGPYNEQFF. DNA of the CDR3: TGTGCCAGCACTATTCGGAGGGGCCCCTACAATGAGCAGTTCTTC.